This is a list of T cell receptor beta chains from one sample in a study of blood T cell repertoires in COVID-19. Data came from immunoSEQ multiplex PCR; TCRdb stores just in-frame clones and leaves some out. The sample consists of about 160,000 clones, over 70% of them appearing once. Material: peripheral blood. The source of these receptors is an elderly woman with active or convalescent COVID-19. CDR3s include the opening cysteine and the closing phenylalanine or tryptophan. A D gene is named only where the DNA matches it firmly. Rows may omit the clone size; those that give it use once, few, many or a size class.

cdr3_nt | cdr3_aa | d_call | j_call | clone_size | v_call
TGTGCCAGCAGCCTTAGGAGGGGAGAAATTTTGAACACCGGGGAGCTGTTTTTT | CASSLRRGEILNTGELFF | . | TRBJ2-2 | . | TRBV14
TGTGCCAGCAGCCAAGATCGTCGCAGGGGAAGCTCTGGAAACACCATATATTTT | CASSQDRRRGSSGNTIYF | . | TRBJ1-3 | . | TRBV3-1/TRBV3-2
TGCGCCAGCAGCCAAGAGAAGGAGAGGGTTTCGGGGACAGGGGCTGATTCACCCCTCCACTTT | CASSQEKERVSGTGADSPLHF | TRBD1 | TRBJ1-6 | once | TRBV4-1
TGTGCCAGCAGTGAAACGGGGTTTCAACAGCCCCAGCATTTT | CASSETGFQQPQHF | . | TRBJ1-5 | few | TRBV6-1
TGTGCCAGCAGCCTAAACAGGGGAGGCGCTGGAAACACCATATATTTT | CASSLNRGGAGNTIYF | TRBD1 | TRBJ1-3 | . | TRBV7-2
TGCAGCGTTTCCGGGACAGGGGCCTATCTTTATCTGAACACTGAAGCTTTCTTT | CSVSGTGAYLYLNTEAFF | TRBD1 | TRBJ1-1 | . | TRBV29-1
TGCAGTGCCCTGAGCAGCTACACCTTC | CSALSSYTF | . | TRBJ1-2 | few | TRBV20-1
TGTGCCAGCAGTTACGAGGGCGCGAACACCGGGGAGCTGTTTTTT | CASSYEGANTGELFF | . | TRBJ2-2 | few | TRBV6-6
TGTGCCAGCAGCGTGGGACAGGGGTCTGGGGCCAACGTCCTGACTTTC | CASSVGQGSGANVLTF | TRBD1 | TRBJ2-6 | . | TRBV9
TGTGCCAGCAGTTATATGGGACAATCCACAGATACGCAGTATTTT | CASSYMGQSTDTQYF | . | TRBJ2-3 | . | TRBV6-2/TRBV6-3
TGTGCCACCCGACAGGGGGAGACTCCCGCTGAAGCTTTCTTT | CATRQGETPAEAFF | TRBD1 | TRBJ1-1 | . | TRBV19
TGTGCCAGCAGTTATGTGGGGGGGAACACCGGGGAGCTGTTTTTT | CASSYVGGNTGELFF | . | TRBJ2-2 | . | TRBV6-5
TGTGCCAGCAGTCTAACGCGCTCTGGGGCCAACGTCCTGACTTTC | CASSLTRSGANVLTF | . | TRBJ2-6 | . | TRBV6-5
TGTGCCAGGCCGACAGGGAATAATGAAAAACTGTTTTTT | CARPTGNNEKLFF | TRBD1 | TRBJ1-4 | . | TRBV6-5
TGTGCCAGTAGTATAGTCACAGGGGGCGCCGGTGGCTACACCTTC | CASSIVTGGAGGYTF | TRBD1 | TRBJ1-2 | . | TRBV19
TGTGCCAGCAGTCCTCCCGGGACAGGGAATAGAGCTTTCTTT | CASSPPGTGNRAFF | TRBD1 | TRBJ1-1 | . | TRBV6-6
TGTGCCAGCAGTCGCCCATCGGGGGGCAGAATGAACACTGAAGCTTTCTTT | CASSRPSGGRMNTEAFF | . | TRBJ1-1 | . | TRBV7-2
TGTGCCAGCAGCGGGGGGCAGGGAACTGGAAACACCATATATTTT | CASSGGQGTGNTIYF | . | TRBJ1-3 | . | TRBV9
TGTGCCATCAGCGATACAGGGGGAATCACTGAAGCTTTCTTT | CAISDTGGITEAFF | TRBD1 | TRBJ1-1 | . | TRBV10-3
TGTGCCAGCAGCCGGACCGGGACAGGGAGGAACACTGAAGCTTTCTTT | CASSRTGTGRNTEAFF | TRBD1 | TRBJ1-1 | . | TRBV9